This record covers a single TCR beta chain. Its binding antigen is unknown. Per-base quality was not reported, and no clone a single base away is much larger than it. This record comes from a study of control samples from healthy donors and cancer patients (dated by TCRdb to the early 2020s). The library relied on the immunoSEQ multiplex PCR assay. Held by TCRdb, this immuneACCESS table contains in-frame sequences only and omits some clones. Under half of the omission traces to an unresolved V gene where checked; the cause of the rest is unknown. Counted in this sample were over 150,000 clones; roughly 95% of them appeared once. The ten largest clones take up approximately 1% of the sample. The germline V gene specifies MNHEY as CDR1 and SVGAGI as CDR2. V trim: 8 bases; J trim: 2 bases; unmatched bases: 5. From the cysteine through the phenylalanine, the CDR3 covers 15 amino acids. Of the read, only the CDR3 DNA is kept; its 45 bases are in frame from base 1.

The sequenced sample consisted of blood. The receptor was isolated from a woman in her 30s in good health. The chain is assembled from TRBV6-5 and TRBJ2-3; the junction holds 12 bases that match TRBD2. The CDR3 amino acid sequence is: CASLGLAGHTDTQYF. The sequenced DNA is TGTGCCAGCCTTGGACTAGCGGGGCACACAGATACGCAGTATTTT.